Listed here are 8 T cell receptor beta chains from one sample, sequenced in a study of OX40 agonist ivuxolimab in advanced cancers. Library method: the immunoSEQ multiplex PCR assay. The table comes from immuneACCESS by way of TCRdb, which keeps in-frame sequences with V and J called. Part of the clones is missing from these tables; in studies checked, under half for an unresolved V gene and the rest for unknown reasons. Present in this sample are around 76,000 clones, around 83% of which were seen just once. The ten largest clones capture roughly 8% of the sample. The input for sequencing was CD4+ or CD8+ T cells sorted from blood, taken in a trial of the OX40 agonist ivuxolimab. The source is an adult with an advanced solid tumor such as melanoma, head and neck, liver or kidney cancer.

This clone is a singleton in its sample. The chain has TRBV2 and TRBJ1-2; 8 nucleotides agree with TRBD1. With 3 bases clipped from V and 8 bases from J, the junction kept 8 bases outside the gene matches. Germline CDR1 reads SNHLY; CDR2 reads FYNNEI. This CDR3 has 14 residues. CDR3 coding DNA: TGTGCCAGCAGTGAGCGGCAGGGGGCGCAGGGCTACACCTTC. Translated, it gives CASSERQGAQGYTF.

The genes are TRBV7-3 and TRBJ2-7, with 7 bases that match TRBD2. The CDR3 spans 15 residues. V lost 5 bases to trimming and J lost 2 bases; unmatched junction nucleotides: 9. The germline V gene has CDR1 SGHTA and CDR2 FQGTGA. The CDR3 nucleotides are TGTGCCAGCAGCAGGACCGGGACTACCCCCTACGAGCAGTACTTC. It specifies CASSRTGTTPYEQYF. The full variable domain, with the rest looked up from reference TRBV7-3 and TRBJ2-7, is GAGVSQTPSNKVTEKGKYVELRCDPISGHTALYWYRQSLGQGPEFLIYFQGTGAADDSGLPNDRFFAVRPEGSVSTLKIQRTERGDSAVYLCASSRTGTTPYEQYFGPGTRLTVT.

This clone has just one count. The chain employs TRBV6-5 and TRBJ2-2; 9 bases are a match to TRBD2. V lost 2 bases and J lost 6; bases outside the gene matches: 4. There are 15 residues in the CDR3. The germline CDR1 and CDR2 sequences are MNHEY and SVGAGI. CDR3 in amino acids: CASSYLAGKAGELFF. CDR3 coding DNA: TGTGCCAGCAGTTACCTAGCGGGAAAAGCCGGGGAGCTGTTTTTT.

The V call is TRBV5-1, the J call TRBJ2-7, with 9 bases that match TRBD1. J lost 5 bases, V lost 3 bases, and 6 bases had no gene match. The CDR3 extends over 14 amino acids. Germline V gene data show CDR1 as SGHRS and CDR2 as YFSETQ. CDR3: CASSSMTGGDEQYF. The CDR3 DNA follows: TGCGCCAGCAGCTCCATGACAGGGGGGGACGAGCAGTACTTC.

J is TRBJ2-7 and V is TRBV6-5; D perhaps matches TRBD2 (5 bases). Germline V gene sequence: CDR1 MNHEY, CDR2 SVGAGI. This CDR3 is built from 12 residues. V gave up 6 bases and J gave up 2 bases, with 8 bases separating them. The CDR3 loop reads CASSLSAYEQYF. In DNA, the CDR3 is TGTGCCAGCAGCCTTAGCGCCTACGAGCAGTACTTC.

The chain employs TRBV28 and TRBJ2-1; 11 bases are a match to TRBD2. CDR1 MDHEN and CDR2 SYDVKM come from the germline V gene. Losses at the gene ends were 5 bases for V and 4 bases for J; bases not matched to a gene: 7. CDR3 length equals 16 residues. The CDR3 region is CASSGSGGADYNEQFF. The CDR3 DNA is TGTGCCAGCAGTGGTAGCGGGGGGGCCGATTACAATGAGCAGTTCTTC.

This sequence joins TRBV5-1 and TRBJ1-4; 9 positions match TRBD1. This CDR3 region has 17 residues. V dropped 1 base and J dropped 0; count of bases not matched to a gene: 4. Germline CDR1 reads SGHRS; CDR2 reads YFSETQ. The CDR3 DNA reads as TGCGCCAGCAGCTTGACCGGGACAGGGACAACTAATGAAAAACTGTTTTTT. It is translated as CASSLTGTGTTNEKLFF.

J is TRBJ2-7 and V is TRBV25-1; D remains unclear. V was pared by 1 base and J by 2 bases, with 9 bases between. Germline loops: CDR1 MGHDK, CDR2 SYGVNS. The CDR3 is 14 amino acids. The CDR3 nucleotides read TGTGCCAGCAGTGAATCAGGTACTACCTACGAGCAGTACTTC. It codes for CASSESGTTYEQYF.